The clone carrying this T cell receptor (beta chain) was picked up one time. The data were obtained in a study of blood T cell repertoires in COVID-19. At the level of the study: Spain, Italy and the United States supplied samples that represented acute and convalescent COVID-19. Nucleic acid was either cDNA or gDNA, and it came from T cells, B-cell-depleted T cells, or PBMCs.

Only in-frame clones appear in the TCRdb table, and some are missing; sequencing was by immunoSEQ multiplex PCR. Here the sample spans 300,000 or so clones, about 93% being singletons. Germline V gene data show CDR1 as KGHSH and CDR2 as LQKENI. The ends lost 0 bases at V and 5 bases at J; junction bases unmatched: 3. The CDR3 covers 15 residues. Participants had their cohort set by participant-reported clinical history. The material sequenced was PBMCs or T cells enriched from blood (not recorded which). V is TRBV18 and J is TRBJ2-1; 8 bases are shared with TRBD2. This receptor was obtained from a woman aged 25-40 years who had recovered from COVID-19. The chain's CDR3 is CASSPPAGVNNEQFF. The CDR3 DNA sequence: TGTGCCAGCTCACCACCAGCGGGAGTGAACAATGAGCAGTTCTTC.